The next 24 T cell receptor beta chains were all read from a single sample in a study of T-cell memory formation after mild COVID-19. TCRdb ran MiXCR on the 5' RACE reads and lists one entry per CDR3 protein. The data contain about 290,000 distinct CDR3 sequences, about a sixth of them seen just once; the ten biggest clones take up 22%. Source material: PBMCs or a T cell subset sorted from them (not recorded which). The receptors come from a young man who had mild COVID-19 (a few samples of this study predate the infection). Cell type and time point are not known.

The chain uses TRBV12-3 or TRBV12-4 and TRBJ2-3; a possible D gene is TRBD2 (5 bases). The CDR3 loop spans 16 amino acids. Between the trimmed V and J ends, which lost 3 bases and 0 bases, there was a span of 13 bases. CDR3 DNA sequence: TGTGCCAGCAGTTTGGCGGAAGGGAGTAGCACAGATACGCAGTATTTT. Its translation is CASSLAEGSSTDTQYF.

This clonotype was seen a few times. The V and J genes are TRBV6-5 and TRBJ2-7, with D tentatively TRBD2 (5 bases). Germline CDR1 is MNHEY and CDR2 is SVGAGI. There are 12 residues in the CDR3. Trimming cost V 8 bases and J 7 bases, with 15 bases left between them. CDR3 sequence (DNA): TGTGCCAGCCCTATGGTGGGCGGGGAGCAGTACGTC. It is translated as CASPMVGGEQYV.

This chain joins TRBV11-2 and TRBJ2-3; 8 bases are a match to TRBD2. The CDR3 is made up of 15 amino acids. CDR1 SGHAT and CDR2 FQNNGV come from the germline V gene. After removal of 5 bases from V and 5 bases from J, the junction contained 9 bases not matched to a gene. This chain's CDR3 is CASSPSRGGVDTQYF. CDR3 bases: TGTGCCAGCAGCCCTTCCCGGGGGGGTGTAGATACGCAGTATTTT.

V is TRBV20-1 and J is TRBJ2-7; 7 bases are a match to TRBD2. The CDR3 length is 14 residues. Losses at the gene ends were 5 bases for V and 4 bases for J; bases not matched to a gene: 11. Germline values: CDR1 DFQATT, CDR2 SNEGSKA (reference sequence). The CDR3 sequence is CSAAHSSGSYEQYF. In nucleotides, the CDR3 is TGCAGTGCTGCCCATTCTAGCGGCAGTTACGAGCAGTACTTC.

This clonotype was seen more than once but under ten times. This chain links TRBV7-2 with TRBJ2-7, with D tentatively TRBD2 (5 bases). The V end lost 4 bases, the J end lost 7 bases, and 14 bases lay between the germline ends. Germline CDR1 and CDR2: SGHTA and FQGNSA. This CDR3 is built from 13 residues. This CDR3 reads CASSSPAGGEQYF. DNA of the CDR3: TGTGCCAGCAGCTCACCAGCCGGAGGAGAGCAGTACTTC. Complete variable domain (other parts from reference TRBV7-2 and TRBJ2-7): GAGVSQSPSNKVTEKGKDVELRCDPISGHTALYWYRQSLGQGLEFLIYFQGNSAPDKSGLPSDRFSAERTGGSVSTLTIQRTQQEDSAVYLCASSSPAGGEQYFGPGTRLTVT.

The chain has TRBV6-1 and TRBJ2-1; a possible D gene is TRBD2 (6 bases). The CDR3 loop spans 15 amino acids. V was trimmed by 6 bases and J by 0 bases, leaving 12 bases between them. Per germline, CDR1 MNHNS and CDR2 SASEGT. The CDR3 protein is CASRDLAYSYNEQFF. For the CDR3, the DNA is TGTGCCAGCAGGGACCTAGCGTACTCCTACAATGAGCAGTTCTTC.

This chain uses TRBV7-3 with TRBJ2-2; 9 positions match TRBD2. The CDR3 loop spans 15 amino acids. The germline V gene has CDR1 SGHTA and CDR2 FQGTGA. After removal of 5 bases from V and 1 base from J, the junction contained 2 bases not matched to a gene. CDR3 in amino acids: CASSISGGNTGELFF. CDR3 DNA: TGTGCCAGCAGCATTAGCGGGGGGAACACCGGGGAGCTGTTTTTT.

This clonotype was detected a few times. The V call is TRBV20-1, the J call TRBJ2-5; 8 bases fit TRBD1. The CDR3 sequence is 15 residues long. V dropped 3 bases and J dropped 0; count of bases not matched to a gene: 6. The germline CDR1 and CDR2 sequences are DFQATT and SNEGSKA (reference sequence). The CDR3 sequence is CSASPRTGYQETQYF. As DNA, the CDR3 is TGCAGTGCTAGCCCCCGGACAGGGTACCAAGAGACCCAGTACTTC.

J is TRBJ2-5 and V is TRBV7-9, with D possibly TRBD2 on 5 matching bases. Looked up from germline, CDR1 is SEHNR and CDR2 is FQNEAQ (reference sequence). The CDR3 has 15 residues. With 1 base removed from V and 1 base from J, the gap between germline ends came to 10 bases. CDR3 residues: CASSLELRVQETQYF. CDR3 bases: TGTGCCAGCAGCTTAGAACTGAGGGTCCAAGAGACCCAGTACTTC.

This clonotype was picked up a small number of times. The J gene is TRBJ1-1, the V gene TRBV5-4; no clear D. The CDR3 extends over 14 amino acids. Germline values: CDR1 SGHNT, CDR2 YYREEE (reference sequence). Trimming left V 0 bases short and J 6 bases short, with 12 bases between. CDR3 protein: CASSLDPRTAEAFF. DNA for the CDR3: TGTGCCAGCAGCTTGGACCCCAGGACCGCTGAAGCTTTCTTT.

The V call is TRBV7-3, the J call TRBJ2-3; TRBD2 aligns across 11 bases. The CDR3 sequence is 12 residues long. Germline V gene sequence: CDR1 SGHTA, CDR2 FQGTGA. V shed 5 bases and J 11 bases; nucleotides not matched to a gene: 3. CDR3 amino acids: CASSRLAGKQYF. DNA for the CDR3: TGTGCCAGCAGCCGACTAGCGGGAAAGCAGTATTTT.

The chain recombines TRBV6-5 with TRBJ1-2, with D possibly TRBD1 on 6 matching bases. Germline CDR1 is MNHEY and CDR2 is SVGAGI. The CDR3 is 14 residues long. The germline V and J ends were trimmed by 6 bases and 3 bases, with 14 bases remaining between them. CDR3 in amino acids: CASSQTPGDYGYTF. The CDR3 DNA reads as TGTGCCAGCAGCCAAACCCCAGGGGACTATGGCTACACCTTC.

This clonotype was seen a few times. The gene calls are TRBV3-1 and TRBJ2-5; the match to TRBD2 covers 8 bases. With 1 base clipped from V and 5 bases from J, the junction kept 12 bases outside the gene matches. The V gene's germline CDR1 is LGHDT and CDR2 YNNKEL (reference sequence). CDR3 size: 17 residues. The CDR3 loop is CASSQGGGTSGWETQYF. The CDR3 nucleotides are TGTGCCAGCAGCCAAGGCGGTGGAACTAGCGGATGGGAGACCCAGTACTTC.

This clonotype was detected only a few times. This sequence joins TRBV6-1 and TRBJ1-6; 8 bases fit TRBD1. V was pared by 3 bases and J by 10 bases, with 11 bases of the junction left unmatched. The CDR3 is made up of 16 amino acids. Germline CDR1 and CDR2: MNHNS and SASEGT. In DNA form, the CDR3 reads TGTGCCAGCAGTGATTCAGCGGGGGACAGGTACTCACCCCTCCACTTT. Its protein is CASSDSAGDRYSPLHF.

The chain carries TRBV20-1 and TRBJ1-2; no reliable D call. V was trimmed by 3 bases and J by 4 bases, leaving 12 bases between them. The V gene's germline CDR1 is DFQATT and CDR2 SNEGSKA (reference sequence). The CDR3 covers 13 residues. The CDR3 reads CSARREDTYGYTF. The CDR3 coding sequence is TGCAGTGCTAGGCGTGAGGATACCTATGGCTACACCTTC.

The chain joins TRBV10-3 to TRBJ2-2; the D gene is possibly TRBD2 (6 bases). Germline CDR1 reads ENHRY; CDR2 reads SYGVKD. The CDR3 is 15 residues long. Trimming shortened V by 10 bases and J by 0 bases, and 15 bases separated the two germline ends. The CDR3 sequence is CASLGGPTNTGELFF. As DNA, the CDR3 is TGTGCCAGCCTGGGGGGACCAACGAACACCGGGGAGCTGTTTTTT.

The table lists this clonotype with a few counts. V usage is TRBV29-1 and J usage is TRBJ2-3; no clear D gene. The ends were cut back, 5 bases at V and 6 bases at J, with 6 bases in the middle. Germline-derived CDR1 and CDR2 are SQVTM and ANQGSEA. The CDR3 runs to 10 residues. CDR3 DNA: TGCAGCGTTCGTAGGGATACGCAGTATTTT. Encoded protein: CSVRRDTQYF.

This CDR3 is CASSLEVLLPNQPQHF. The CDR3 DNA reads as TGTGCCAGCAGCTTAGAAGTCCTGCTACCAAATCAGCCCCAGCATTTT. The chain links TRBV7-2 to TRBJ1-5; no definite D call. The CDR3 contains 16 residues. Trimming left V 1 base short and J 4 bases short, with 14 bases between. Germline CDR1 reads SGHTA; CDR2 reads FQGNSA.

This clonotype has a count of ten or more. The genes are TRBV7-3 and TRBJ1-1, with 7 bases fitting TRBD1. There are 13 residues in the CDR3. V lost 5 bases to trimming and J lost 5 bases; unmatched junction nucleotides: 5. Per the germline V gene, CDR1 is SGHTA and CDR2 is FQGTGA. CDR3 sequence (DNA): TGTGCCAGCAGCGCGACAGGGTTTACTGAAGCTTTCTTT. Translated, it gives CASSATGFTEAFF.

V is TRBV5-1 and J is TRBJ1-1; perhaps TRBD1 as D (6 bases). The CDR3 covers 15 residues. Germline assignment: CDR1 SGHRS and CDR2 YFSETQ. The V end was cut by 0 bases, the J end by 3 bases, with 12 bases between. The chain's CDR3 is CASSLGLQGYTEAFF. CDR3 coding DNA: TGCGCCAGCAGCTTGGGACTACAGGGATACACTGAAGCTTTCTTT.

This clonotype was observed a handful of times. One end of the junction varies from germline; a read error may be responsible. The chain is built from TRBV7-7 and TRBJ2-5; 7 bases are a match to TRBD1. The CDR3 spans 13 residues. Germline V gives CDR1 SSHAT, CDR2 FNYEAQ (reference sequence). The CDR3 region is CASSNDREETQYF. CDR3 coding DNA: TGTGCTAGCAGCAACGACAGGGAAGAGACCCAGTACTTC.

This clonotype was counted only a few times. The chain is built from TRBV6-6 and TRBJ1-1; D not resolved. The CDR3 sequence is 14 residues long. Trimming left V 0 bases short and J 3 bases short, with 8 bases between. Germline CDR1 reads MNHNY; CDR2 reads SVGAGI (reference sequence). CDR3 protein: CASSYSGGDTEAFF. DNA of the CDR3: TGTGCCAGCAGTTACTCGGGTGGGGACACTGAAGCTTTCTTT.

The chain uses TRBV4-3 and TRBJ2-5; TRBD2 aligns across 10 bases. The V segment lost 0 bases and the J segment 1 base; nucleotides outside the gene matches: 2. The germline gives CDR1 LGHNA, CDR2 YSLEER. This CDR3 spans 16 amino acids. CDR3 sequence reads: CASSQELAGIQETQYF. CDR3 DNA sequence: TGCGCCAGCAGCCAAGAACTAGCGGGGATCCAAGAGACCCAGTACTTC.

The rearrangement links TRBV5-1 to TRBJ1-2; D remains ambiguous. In germline, CDR1 is SGHRS, CDR2 YFSETQ. This CDR3 has 16 residues. The V gene lost 2 bases and the J gene lost 12 bases, with 26 bases spanning the gap. The CDR3, as DNA: TGCGCCAGCAGCTTACAAATGGGTGACGCCTTTCGGATGAACACCTTC. As protein: CASSLQMGDAFRMNTF.